One and the same sample provided the 27 T cell receptor beta chains below, sequenced in a study of shared clonotypes between healthy human individuals. Sequencing was performed with immunoSEQ multiplex PCR; in TCRdb, only in-frame clones are kept and a portion is missing. The repertoire holds about 2.4 million clones, with 85% to 95% as singletons. The sequenced sample consisted of naive CD4+ T cells sorted from blood. Subset here: CD45RA+ positively selected. These receptor sequences come from a man aged 18 to 30 in good health.

The V gene is TRBV11-2, the J gene TRBJ2-5, with 13 nucleotides matching TRBD2. V trimming: 5 bases; J trimming: 7 bases; junction bases outside the gene matches: 10. The germline V gene has CDR1 SGHAT and CDR2 FQNNGV. The CDR3 runs to 16 residues. CDR3 sequence (DNA): TGTGCCAGCAGCCTGGGACTAGCGGGACCCCCAGGGACCCAGTACTTC. As protein: CASSLGLAGPPGTQYF.

Regarding this clone: The same CDR3 is also encoded by other DNA sequences in this sample. This chain uses TRBV28 with TRBJ1-5; D is unclear. Germline V lookup: CDR1 MDHEN, CDR2 SYDVKM. The V end was cut by 3 bases, the J end by 7 bases, with 7 bases between. CDR3 length: 12 amino acids. The CDR3 DNA is TGTGCCAGCAGTTTCCTAAGGCAGCCCCAGCATTTT. Its translation: CASSFLRQPQHF.

The CDR3 here is CASSYSDRGVGYTF. The CDR3 DNA is TGTGCCAGCAGTTACTCCGACAGGGGTGTTGGCTACACCTTC. This rearrangement joins TRBV6-5 to TRBJ1-2, with 8 bases aligning to TRBD1. The length of the CDR3 is 14 residues. The V and J ends lost 0 bases and 7 bases, in that order; junction bases with no gene match: 4. Per the germline V gene, CDR1 is MNHEY and CDR2 is SVGAGI.

The chain has TRBV18 and TRBJ2-6; D possibly corresponds to TRBD1 (6 bases). The germline gives CDR1 KGHSH, CDR2 LQKENI. The V end was cut by 3 bases, the J end by 2 bases, with 11 bases between. The CDR3 loop spans 16 amino acids. CDR3 amino acids: CASSPGRGPGANVLTF. CDR3 bases: TGTGCCAGCTCACCGGGCAGGGGACCTGGGGCCAACGTCCTGACTTTC. The variable domain in full, with the rest retrieved from reference TRBV18 and TRBJ2-6, is NAGVMQNPRHLVRRRGQEARLRCSPMKGHSHVYWYRQLPEEGLKFMVYLQKENIIDESGMPKERFSAEFPKEGPSILRIQQVVRGDSAAYFCASSPGRGPGANVLTFGAGSRLTVL.

This clone appeared a few times. The genes are TRBV5-6 and TRBJ1-5; weak D call: TRBD1 (6 bases). The CDR3 is made up of 15 amino acids. Looked up from germline, CDR1 is SGHDT and CDR2 is YYEEEE. The ends were cut back, 7 bases at V and 0 bases at J, with 14 bases in the middle. CDR3 coding DNA: TGTGCCAGCCGCCCCTGGGGACATAGCAATCAGCCCCAGCATTTT. Translating gives CASRPWGHSNQPQHF.

The rearrangement joins TRBV10-3 to TRBJ1-1; TRBD1 is a possible D gene (6 bases). There are 14 residues in the CDR3. From germline, CDR1 is ENHRY and CDR2 SYGVKD. Trimming shortened V by 6 bases and J by 1 base, and 12 bases separated the two germline ends. The CDR3 spells CAIRGQGKNTEAFF. CDR3 in DNA: TGTGCCATCAGGGGCCAGGGGAAGAACACTGAAGCTTTCTTT.

This chain uses TRBV28 with TRBJ2-7; no reliable D call. CDR1 is MDHEN and CDR2 is SYDVKM in the germline V gene. Trimming took 1 base from V and 0 from J, leaving 16 bases between them. This CDR3 is 17 amino acids long. CDR3: CASSLFWQLRSSYEQYF. In DNA, the CDR3 is TGTGCCAGCAGTTTATTTTGGCAGTTAAGAAGCTCCTACGAGCAGTACTTC.

A word on this clone: Other DNA variants within this sample encode the same CDR3. The chain combines TRBV5-1 with TRBJ1-4; 10 positions agree with TRBD1. This CDR3 has 14 amino acids. Germline V CDR1 and CDR2: SGHRS, YFSETQ. V was clipped by 7 bases and J by 0 bases; unmatched bases: 0. The CDR3 reads CASGTGATNEKLFF. The CDR3 region has the DNA TGCGCCAGCGGGACAGGGGCAACTAATGAAAAACTGTTTTTT.

The CDR3 here is CASSETGNVQPQHF. The CDR3 nucleotides read TGTGCCAGCAGTGAAACTGGGAACGTCCAGCCCCAGCATTTT. V gene TRBV2 combines with J gene TRBJ1-5; D is uncertain. CDR3 length: 14 residues. The V end was cut by 2 bases, the J end by 7 bases, with 12 bases between. CDR1 is SNHLY and CDR2 is FYNNEI in the germline V gene.

This chain uses TRBV7-9 with TRBJ2-2, with TRBD1 as a possible D gene (6 bases). Per the germline V gene, CDR1 is SEHNR and CDR2 is FQNEAQ (reference sequence). Deletions cut 8 bases from V and 1 base from J, with 20 bases between. CDR3 length equals 17 residues. CDR3 sequence (DNA): TGTGCCAGCCGTTTGGGGCCCAGGGGACAGAACACCGGGGAGCTGTTTTTT. Amino acid sequence: CASRLGPRGQNTGELFF.

This CDR3 reads CASSRGTGDSGANVLTF. The CDR3 bases are TGCGCCAGCAGCCGAGGGACAGGGGACTCTGGGGCCAACGTCCTGACTTTC. The chain uses TRBV4-1 and TRBJ2-6, with 10 bases fitting TRBD1. The V and J ends lost 4 bases and 0 bases, in that order; junction bases with no gene match: 3. CDR1 is MGHRA, CDR2 YSYEKL, per germline. CDR3 size: 17 residues.

This clone was counted only a few times. The rearrangement links TRBV11-1 to TRBJ1-1; D perhaps matches TRBD1 (5 bases). V was shortened by 5 bases and J by 4 bases, with 11 bases between the two germline ends. The length of the CDR3 is 13 residues. Germline V gene sequence: CDR1 SGHAT, CDR2 FQDESV (reference sequence). This CDR3 reads CASSADGGTEAFF. The CDR3 DNA follows: TGTGCCAGCAGCGCCGATGGGGGCACTGAAGCTTTCTTT.

This chain uses TRBV10-3 with TRBJ1-4, with 9 bases lining up with TRBD1. The V segment lost 2 bases and the J segment 5 bases; nucleotides outside the gene matches: 3. CDR1 and CDR2 (germline): ENHRY, SYGVKD. The CDR3 consists of 15 residues. Written as DNA, the CDR3 is TGTGCCATCAGTGAGGGACAGGGGATGAATGAAAAACTGTTTTTT. It encodes CAISEGQGMNEKLFF.

The chain combines TRBV9 with TRBJ1-2; D unclear. V lost 4 bases to trimming and J lost 5 bases, with 9 bases between them. Germline values: CDR1 SGDLS, CDR2 YYNGEE. CDR3 size: 12 residues. The CDR3 sequence: CASSPSQYGYTF. The CDR3 bases are TGTGCCAGCAGCCCCTCCCAGTATGGCTACACCTTC.

The chain combines TRBV20-1 with TRBJ2-7, with D tentatively TRBD1 (5 bases). With 6 bases removed from V and 5 bases from J, the gap between germline ends came to 11 bases. Germline CDR1 reads DFQATT; CDR2 reads SNEGSKA (reference sequence). The CDR3 runs 11 residues. The CDR3 spells CSAKEQDEQYF. CDR3 in DNA: TGCAGTGCGAAGGAACAGGACGAGCAGTACTTC.

CDR3 sequence reads: CASSRRLAKNIQYF. CDR3 nucleotide sequence: TGTGCCAGCAGCCGACGTTTAGCCAAAAACATTCAGTACTTC. The chain has TRBV6-5 and TRBJ2-4, with D uncertain. The CDR3 has 14 amino acids. Germline V CDR1 and CDR2: MNHEY, SVGAGI. The V and J ends lost 6 bases and 0 bases respectively, with 9 bases between them.

V and J are TRBV4-1 and TRBJ2-7; TRBD2 matches 13 bases. Trimming removed 1 base from V and 8 bases from J; junction bases left unmatched: 2. CDR1 MGHRA and CDR2 YSYEKL come from the germline V gene. The length of the CDR3 is 14 residues. The CDR3 DNA is TGCGCCAGCAGCCAAGCCGGGACTAGCGGGAAGCAGTACTTC. This sequence encodes CASSQAGTSGKQYF.

This chain links TRBV19 with TRBJ1-1; D is unclear. The ends were cut back, 3 bases at V and 3 bases at J, with 5 bases in the middle. CDR1 is LNHDA, CDR2 SQIVND, per germline (reference sequence). CDR3 length: 12 residues. CDR3 residues: CASSMRDTEAFF. CDR3 DNA sequence: TGTGCCAGTAGTATGAGGGACACTGAAGCTTTCTTT.

The chain recombines TRBV4-1 with TRBJ2-2, with D perhaps TRBD2 (6 bases). Trimming pared 4 bases from V and 6 bases from J, leaving 9 bases between. The CDR3 extends over 13 amino acids. Looked up from germline, CDR1 is MGHRA and CDR2 is YSYEKL. The CDR3 coding sequence is TGCGCCAGCAGCCTAGGAGGGCCCGGGGAGCTGTTTTTT. It yields the protein CASSLGGPGELFF.

The gene calls are TRBV5-4 and TRBJ1-4, with D unclear. CDR3 length: 12 residues. The germline V gene has CDR1 SGHNT and CDR2 YYREEE (reference sequence). The V end lost 1 base, the J end lost 12 bases, and 10 bases lay between the germline ends. The CDR3 here is CASSLSGRELFF. Written as DNA, the CDR3 is TGTGCCAGCAGCTTGTCGGGCCGGGAACTGTTTTTT. Full variable domain (rest looked up from reference TRBV5-4 and TRBJ1-4): ETGVTQSPTHLIKTRGQQVTLRCSSQSGHNTVSWYQQALGQGPQFIFQYYREEENGRGNFPPRFSGLQFPNYSSELNVNALELDDSALYLCASSLSGRELFFGSGTQLSVL.

The chain carries TRBV11-2 and TRBJ1-1; 7 bases match TRBD1. Germline CDR1 reads SGHAT; CDR2 reads FQNNGV. V shed 0 bases and J 7 bases; nucleotides not matched to a gene: 11. CDR3 length: 16 amino acids. CDR3: CASSLDSGIRGDEAFF. The CDR3 DNA reads as TGTGCCAGCAGCTTAGATAGTGGAATCAGGGGGGATGAAGCTTTCTTT.

CDR3 in DNA: TGTGCCAGCAGGGAGAGCTCCTATAATTCACCCCTCCACTTT. Its protein product is CASRESSYNSPLHF. The V call is TRBV11-2, the J call TRBJ1-6; D remains unclear. V shed 6 bases and J shed 0 bases, with 6 bases lying between them. Germline V gene lookup returns CDR1 SGHAT and CDR2 FQNNGV. This CDR3 is 14 amino acids long.

The chain carries TRBV2 and TRBJ2-1; D is uncertain. Germline V gene lookup returns CDR1 SNHLY and CDR2 FYNNEI. Trimming left V 7 bases short and J 2 bases short, with 9 bases between. The CDR3 covers 13 residues. The CDR3 coding sequence is TGTGCCAGCAACCGGAGCCCCTACAATGAGCAGTTCTTC. It specifies CASNRSPYNEQFF.

The chain recombines TRBV6-1 with TRBJ2-1; no definite D call. CDR3 length equals 14 residues. Germline lookup yields CDR1 MNHNS and CDR2 SASEGT. Trimming removed 5 bases from V and 4 bases from J, with 12 bases in between. CDR3 in amino acids: CASSPDPTYNEQFF. The CDR3 nucleotides read TGTGCCAGCAGTCCAGACCCGACATACAATGAGCAGTTCTTC.

The chain carries TRBV5-1 and TRBJ1-2, with D unclear. The CDR3 runs to 15 residues. V dropped 4 bases and J dropped 5 bases, with 18 bases sitting between them. Germline CDR1 SGHRS, CDR2 YFSETQ. Here the CDR3 reads CASSPAQPGGYGYTF. Here the CDR3 DNA reads TGCGCCAGCAGCCCCGCCCAGCCCGGCGGGTATGGCTACACCTTC.

This chain joins TRBV11-2 and TRBJ1-1; D is unclear. V gave up 5 bases and J gave up 10 bases, with 11 bases separating them. Germline V CDR1 and CDR2: SGHAT, FQNNGV. The CDR3 has 11 residues. Here the CDR3 reads CASSPNQLAFF. CDR3 nucleotides: TGTGCCAGCAGCCCTAACCAACTAGCTTTCTTT.

A note on this clone: This sample also contains other DNA sequences that code for the same CDR3. The chain carries TRBV11-2 and TRBJ1-2, with D maybe TRBD1 (5 bases). The germline CDR1 and CDR2 sequences are SGHAT and FQNNGV. Trimming pared 2 bases from V and 1 base from J, leaving 5 bases between. The CDR3 sequence is 13 residues long. The CDR3 sequence is CASSLQGNYGYTF. In DNA, the CDR3 is TGTGCCAGCAGCTTACAGGGTAACTATGGCTACACCTTC.